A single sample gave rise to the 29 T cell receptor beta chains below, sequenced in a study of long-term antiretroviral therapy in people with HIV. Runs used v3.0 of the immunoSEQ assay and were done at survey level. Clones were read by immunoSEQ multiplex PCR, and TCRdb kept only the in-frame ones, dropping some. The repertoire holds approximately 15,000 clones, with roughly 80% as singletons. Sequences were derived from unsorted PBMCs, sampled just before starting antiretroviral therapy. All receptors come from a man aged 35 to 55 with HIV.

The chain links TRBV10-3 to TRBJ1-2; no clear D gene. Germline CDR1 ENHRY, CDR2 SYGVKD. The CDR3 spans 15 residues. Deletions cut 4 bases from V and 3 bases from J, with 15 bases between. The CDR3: CAISVSRDSDYGYTF. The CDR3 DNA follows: TGTGCCATCAGTGTTTCGAGGGATTCCGACTATGGCTACACCTTC.

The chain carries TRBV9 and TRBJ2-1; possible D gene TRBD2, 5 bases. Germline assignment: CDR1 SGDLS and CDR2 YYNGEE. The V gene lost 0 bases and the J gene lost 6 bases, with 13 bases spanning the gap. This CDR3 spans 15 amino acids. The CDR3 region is CASSVETLRGNEQFF. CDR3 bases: TGTGCCAGCAGCGTAGAAACCTTACGGGGCAATGAGCAGTTCTTC.

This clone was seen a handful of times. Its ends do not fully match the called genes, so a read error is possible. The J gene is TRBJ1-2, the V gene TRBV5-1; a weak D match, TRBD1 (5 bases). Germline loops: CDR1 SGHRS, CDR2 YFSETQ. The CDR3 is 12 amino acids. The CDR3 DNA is TGCGCCAGCAGCTTGAAAGGGACCAGCACGCAGTTC. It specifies CASSLKGTSTQF.

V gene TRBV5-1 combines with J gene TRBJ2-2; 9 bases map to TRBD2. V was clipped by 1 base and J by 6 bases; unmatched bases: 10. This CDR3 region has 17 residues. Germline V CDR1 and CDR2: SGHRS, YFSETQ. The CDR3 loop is CASSLRAGGPGAGELFF. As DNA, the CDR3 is TGCGCCAGCAGCTTGCGAGCGGGAGGCCCCGGGGCCGGGGAGCTGTTTTTT.

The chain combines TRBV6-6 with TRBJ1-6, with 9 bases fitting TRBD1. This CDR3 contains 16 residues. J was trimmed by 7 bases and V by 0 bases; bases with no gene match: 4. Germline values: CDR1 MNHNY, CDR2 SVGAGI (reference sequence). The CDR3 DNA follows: TGTGCCAGCAGTTACTCTCCGGGACAGGGAAATTCACCCCTCCACTTT. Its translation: CASSYSPGQGNSPLHF.

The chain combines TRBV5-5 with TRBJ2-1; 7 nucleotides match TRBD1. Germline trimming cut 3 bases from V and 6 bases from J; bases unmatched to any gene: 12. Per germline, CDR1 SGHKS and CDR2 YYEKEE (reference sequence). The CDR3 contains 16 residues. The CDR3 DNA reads TGTGCCAGCAGCTCCCGACGGGACAGTCAAGGCAATGAGCAGTTCTTC. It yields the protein CASSSRRDSQGNEQFF.

Here the CDR3 reads CASSLGQGGTEAFF. In DNA form, the CDR3 reads TGCGCCAGCAGCTTAGGACAGGGGGGGACTGAAGCTTTCTTT. The chain couples TRBV5-1 to TRBJ1-1; 10 positions agree with TRBD1. Germline V gene data show CDR1 as SGHRS and CDR2 as YFSETQ. The CDR3 runs 14 residues. V dropped 2 bases and J dropped 5; count of bases not matched to a gene: 3.

The CDR3 loop is CASSPELEVAEQYF. CDR3 DNA: TGCGCCAGCAGCCCAGAGCTAGAAGTAGCCGAGCAGTACTTC. This chain connects TRBV4-1 to TRBJ2-7, with unresolved D. Per the germline V gene, CDR1 is MGHRA and CDR2 is YSYEKL. The CDR3 extends over 14 amino acids. Trimming shortened V by 4 bases and J by 6 bases, and 16 bases separated the two germline ends.

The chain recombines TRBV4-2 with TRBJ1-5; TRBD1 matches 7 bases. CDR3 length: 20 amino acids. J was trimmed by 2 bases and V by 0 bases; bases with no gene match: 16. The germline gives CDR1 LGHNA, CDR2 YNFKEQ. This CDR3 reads CASSQDLRGARGDGNQPQHF. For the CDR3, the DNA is TGTGCCAGCAGCCAAGATTTACGCGGGGCCAGGGGGGATGGCAATCAGCCCCAGCATTTT.

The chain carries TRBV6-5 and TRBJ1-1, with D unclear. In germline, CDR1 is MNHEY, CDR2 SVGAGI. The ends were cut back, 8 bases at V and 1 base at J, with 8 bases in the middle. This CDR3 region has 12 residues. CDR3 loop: CASSQQNTEAFF. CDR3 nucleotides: TGTGCCAGCTCGCAGCAGAACACTGAAGCTTTCTTT.

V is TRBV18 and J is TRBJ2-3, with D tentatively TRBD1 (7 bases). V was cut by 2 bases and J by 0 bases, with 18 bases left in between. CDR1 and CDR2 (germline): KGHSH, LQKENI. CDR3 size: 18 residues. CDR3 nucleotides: TGTGCCAGCTCACCAATGATCGGCAGGGGGACTAGCACAGATACGCAGTATTTT. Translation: CASSPMIGRGTSTDTQYF.

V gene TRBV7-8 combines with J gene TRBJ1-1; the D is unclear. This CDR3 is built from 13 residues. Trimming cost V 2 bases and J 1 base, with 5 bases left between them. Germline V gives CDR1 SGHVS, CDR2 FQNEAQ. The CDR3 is CASSLTENTEAFF. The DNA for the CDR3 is TGTGCCAGCAGCTTAACAGAGAACACTGAAGCTTTCTTT.

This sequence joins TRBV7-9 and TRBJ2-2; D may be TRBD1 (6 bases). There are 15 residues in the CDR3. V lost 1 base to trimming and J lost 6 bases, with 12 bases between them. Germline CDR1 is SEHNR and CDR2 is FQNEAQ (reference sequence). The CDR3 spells CASSLVGAVSGELFF. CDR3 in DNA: TGTGCCAGCAGCTTAGTGGGGGCTGTGTCCGGGGAGCTGTTTTTT.

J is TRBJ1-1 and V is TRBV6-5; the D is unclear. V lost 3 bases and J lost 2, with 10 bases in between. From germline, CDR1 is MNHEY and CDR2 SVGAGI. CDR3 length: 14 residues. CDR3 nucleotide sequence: TGTGCCAGCAGTTATTTCAGAGACAACACTGAAGCTTTCTTT. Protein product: CASSYFRDNTEAFF.

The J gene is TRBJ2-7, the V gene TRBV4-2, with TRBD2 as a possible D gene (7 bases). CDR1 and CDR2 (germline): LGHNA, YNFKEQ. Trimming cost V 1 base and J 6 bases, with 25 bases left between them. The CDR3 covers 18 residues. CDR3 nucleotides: TGTGCCAGCAGCCAAGGCCCATGGGGGGGCAGTTCTTTCTCCGAGCAGTACTTC. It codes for CASSQGPWGGSSFSEQYF.

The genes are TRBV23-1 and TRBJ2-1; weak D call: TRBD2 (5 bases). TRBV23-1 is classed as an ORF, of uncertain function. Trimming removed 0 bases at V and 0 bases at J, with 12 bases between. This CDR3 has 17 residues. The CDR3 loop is CASSQSGLGSSYNEQFF. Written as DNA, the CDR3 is TGCGCCAGCAGTCAATCAGGGTTGGGGAGCTCCTACAATGAGCAGTTCTTC.

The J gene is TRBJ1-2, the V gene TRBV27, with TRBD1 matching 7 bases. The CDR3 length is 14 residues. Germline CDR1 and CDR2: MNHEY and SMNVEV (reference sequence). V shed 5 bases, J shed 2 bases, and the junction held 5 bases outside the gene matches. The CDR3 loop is CASSRQGYNYGYTF. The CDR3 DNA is TGTGCCAGCAGTCGACAGGGATACAACTATGGCTACACCTTC.

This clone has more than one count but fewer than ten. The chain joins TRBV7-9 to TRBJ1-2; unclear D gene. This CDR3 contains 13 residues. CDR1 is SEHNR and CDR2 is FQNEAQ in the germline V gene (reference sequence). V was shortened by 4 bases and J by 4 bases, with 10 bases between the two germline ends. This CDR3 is CASSSLTSYGYTF. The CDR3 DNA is TGTGCCAGCAGCTCCCTGACGTCCTATGGCTACACCTTC.

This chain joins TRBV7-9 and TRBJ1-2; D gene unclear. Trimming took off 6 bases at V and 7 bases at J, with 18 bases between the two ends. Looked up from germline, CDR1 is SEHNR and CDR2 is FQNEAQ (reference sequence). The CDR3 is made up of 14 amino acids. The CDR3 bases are TGTGCCAGCAGTATAAATGAGGGTCGGTTTGGCTACACCTTC. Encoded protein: CASSINEGRFGYTF.

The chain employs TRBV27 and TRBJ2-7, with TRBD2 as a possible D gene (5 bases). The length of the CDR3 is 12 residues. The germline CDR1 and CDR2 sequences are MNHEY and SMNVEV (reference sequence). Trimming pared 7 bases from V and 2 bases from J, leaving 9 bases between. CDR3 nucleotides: TGTGCCAGCATGGACTTTGCCTACGAGCAGTACTTC. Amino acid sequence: CASMDFAYEQYF.

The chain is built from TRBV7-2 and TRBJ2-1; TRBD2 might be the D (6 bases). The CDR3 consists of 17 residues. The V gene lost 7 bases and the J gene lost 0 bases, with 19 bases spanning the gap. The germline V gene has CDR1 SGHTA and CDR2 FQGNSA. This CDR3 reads CASTSASLAPSYNEQFF. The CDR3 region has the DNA TGTGCCAGCACCTCCGCATCACTAGCCCCCTCCTACAATGAGCAGTTCTTC.

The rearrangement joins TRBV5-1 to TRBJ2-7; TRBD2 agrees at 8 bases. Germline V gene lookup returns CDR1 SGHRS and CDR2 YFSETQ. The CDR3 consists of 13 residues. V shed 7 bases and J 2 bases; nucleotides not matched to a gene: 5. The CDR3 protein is CASGRGGTYEQYF. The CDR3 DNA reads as TGCGCCAGCGGTCGCGGGGGGACCTACGAGCAGTACTTC.

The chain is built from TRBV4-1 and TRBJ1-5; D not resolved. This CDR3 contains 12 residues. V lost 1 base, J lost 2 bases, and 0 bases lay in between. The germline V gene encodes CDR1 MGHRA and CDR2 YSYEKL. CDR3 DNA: TGCGCCAGCAGCCAAGGCAATCAGCCCCAGCATTTT. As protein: CASSQGNQPQHF.

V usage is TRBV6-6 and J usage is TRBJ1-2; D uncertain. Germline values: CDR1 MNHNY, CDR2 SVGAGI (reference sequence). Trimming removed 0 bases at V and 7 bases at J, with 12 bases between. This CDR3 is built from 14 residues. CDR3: CASSYSFAGFGYTF. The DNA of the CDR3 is TGTGCCAGCAGTTACTCTTTTGCGGGTTTTGGCTACACCTTC.

CDR3 nucleotide sequence: TGCGCCAGCAGCGACGGGATTGACAATGAGCAGTTCTTC. It encodes CASSDGIDNEQFF. This rearrangement joins TRBV5-1 to TRBJ2-1; D may be TRBD2 (5 bases). Trimming cost V 4 bases and J 5 bases, with 10 bases left between them. The CDR3 extends over 13 amino acids. The germline V gene encodes CDR1 SGHRS and CDR2 YFSETQ.

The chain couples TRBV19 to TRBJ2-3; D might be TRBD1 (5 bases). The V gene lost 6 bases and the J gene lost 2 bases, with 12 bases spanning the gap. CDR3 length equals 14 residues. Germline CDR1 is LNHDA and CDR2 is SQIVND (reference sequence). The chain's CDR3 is CASSPDTTTDTQYF. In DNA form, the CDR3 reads TGTGCCAGTAGCCCGGACACGACCACAGATACGCAGTATTTT.

For the CDR3, the DNA is TGTGCCAGCAGCTGGGACAGGGGGATGAACATTCAGTACTTC. Translated: CASSWDRGMNIQYF. The chain links TRBV5-5 to TRBJ2-4, with 11 positions matching TRBD1. This CDR3 is built from 14 residues. Looked up from germline, CDR1 is SGHKS and CDR2 is YYEKEE (reference sequence). V shed 3 bases, J shed 7 bases, and the junction held 3 bases outside the gene matches.

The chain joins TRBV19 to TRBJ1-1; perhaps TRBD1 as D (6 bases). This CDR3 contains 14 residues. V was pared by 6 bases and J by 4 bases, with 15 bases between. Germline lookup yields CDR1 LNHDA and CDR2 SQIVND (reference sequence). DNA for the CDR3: TGTGCCAGTAGGCCTCAACAGGGAGCCACTGAAGCTTTCTTT. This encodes CASRPQQGATEAFF.

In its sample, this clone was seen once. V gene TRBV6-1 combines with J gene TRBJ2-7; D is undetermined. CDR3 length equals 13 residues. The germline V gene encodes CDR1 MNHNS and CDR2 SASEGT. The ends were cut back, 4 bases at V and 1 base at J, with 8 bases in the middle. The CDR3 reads CASSVGGSYEQYF. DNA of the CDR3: TGTGCCAGCAGTGTAGGCGGTTCCTACGAGCAGTACTTC.